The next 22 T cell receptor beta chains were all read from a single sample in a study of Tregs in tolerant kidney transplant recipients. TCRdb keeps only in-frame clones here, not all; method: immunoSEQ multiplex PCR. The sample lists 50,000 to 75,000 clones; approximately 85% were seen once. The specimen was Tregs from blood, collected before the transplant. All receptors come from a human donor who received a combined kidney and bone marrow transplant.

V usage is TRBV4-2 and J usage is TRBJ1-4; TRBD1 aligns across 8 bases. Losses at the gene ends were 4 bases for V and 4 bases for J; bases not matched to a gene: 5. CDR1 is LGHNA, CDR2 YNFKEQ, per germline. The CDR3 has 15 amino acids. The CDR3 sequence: CASSPRTGNNEKLFF. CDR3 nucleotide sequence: TGTGCCAGCAGCCCTCGGACAGGGAATAATGAAAAACTGTTTTTT.

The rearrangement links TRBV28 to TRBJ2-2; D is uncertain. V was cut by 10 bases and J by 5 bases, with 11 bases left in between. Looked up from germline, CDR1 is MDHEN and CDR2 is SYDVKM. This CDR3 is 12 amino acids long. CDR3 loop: CATPGDTGELFF. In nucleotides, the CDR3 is TGTGCCACCCCTGGGGATACCGGGGAGCTGTTTTTT.

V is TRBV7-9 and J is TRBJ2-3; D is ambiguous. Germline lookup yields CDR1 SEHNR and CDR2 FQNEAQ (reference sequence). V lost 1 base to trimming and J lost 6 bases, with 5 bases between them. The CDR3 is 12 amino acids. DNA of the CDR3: TGTGCCAGCAGCTTAGACCAGGATACGCAGTATTTT. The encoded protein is CASSLDQDTQYF.

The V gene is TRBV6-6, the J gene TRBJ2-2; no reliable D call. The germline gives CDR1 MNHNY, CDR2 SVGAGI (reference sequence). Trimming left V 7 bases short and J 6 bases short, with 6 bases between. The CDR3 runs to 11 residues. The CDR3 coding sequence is TGTGCCAGCACAGAGGCCGGGGAGCTGTTTTTT. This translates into CASTEAGELFF.

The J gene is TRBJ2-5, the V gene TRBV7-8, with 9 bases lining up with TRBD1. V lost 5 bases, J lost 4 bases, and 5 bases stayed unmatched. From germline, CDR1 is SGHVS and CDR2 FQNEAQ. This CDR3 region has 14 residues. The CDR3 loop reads CASSHRGLRETQYF. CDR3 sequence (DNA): TGTGCCAGCAGCCACAGGGGGCTCAGAGAGACCCAGTACTTC.

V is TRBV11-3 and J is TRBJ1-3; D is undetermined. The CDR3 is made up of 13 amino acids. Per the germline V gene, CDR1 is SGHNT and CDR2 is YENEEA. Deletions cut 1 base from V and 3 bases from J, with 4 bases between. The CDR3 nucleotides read TGTGCCAGCAGCTTAGGGTTTGGAAACACCATATATTTT. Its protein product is CASSLGFGNTIYF.

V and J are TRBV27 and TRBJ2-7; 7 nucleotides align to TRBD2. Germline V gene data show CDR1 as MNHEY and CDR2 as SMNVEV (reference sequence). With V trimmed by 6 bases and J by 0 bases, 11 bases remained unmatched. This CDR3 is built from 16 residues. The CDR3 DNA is TGTGCCAGCAGGCGTTCAACCAGCGGGGACTCCTACGAGCAGTACTTC. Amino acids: CASRRSTSGDSYEQYF.

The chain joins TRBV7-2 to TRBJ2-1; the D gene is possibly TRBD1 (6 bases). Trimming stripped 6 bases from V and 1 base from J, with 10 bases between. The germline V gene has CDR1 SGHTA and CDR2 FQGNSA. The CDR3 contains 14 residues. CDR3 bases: TGTGCCAGCAGGTCTACAGGGTCCTACAATGAGCAGTTCTTC. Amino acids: CASRSTGSYNEQFF.

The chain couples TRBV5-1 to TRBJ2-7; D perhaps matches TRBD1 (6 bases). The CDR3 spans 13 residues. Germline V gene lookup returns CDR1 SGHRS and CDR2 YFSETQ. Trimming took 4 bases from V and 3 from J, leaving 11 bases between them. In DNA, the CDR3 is TGCGCCAGCAGCATGGGGGCGCTCTACGAGCAGTACTTC. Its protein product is CASSMGALYEQYF.

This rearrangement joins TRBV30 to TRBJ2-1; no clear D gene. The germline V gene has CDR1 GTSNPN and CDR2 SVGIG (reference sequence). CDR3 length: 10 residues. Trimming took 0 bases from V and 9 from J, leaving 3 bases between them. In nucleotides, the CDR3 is TGTGCCTGGAGTGTTCGTGAGCAGTTCTTC. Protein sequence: CAWSVREQFF. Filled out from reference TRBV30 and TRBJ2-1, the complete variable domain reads SQTIHQWPATLVQPVGSPLSLECTVEGTSNPNLYWYRQAAGRGLQLLFYSVGIGQISSEVPQNLSASRPQDRQFILSSKKLLLSDSGFYLCAWSVREQFFGPGTRLTVL.

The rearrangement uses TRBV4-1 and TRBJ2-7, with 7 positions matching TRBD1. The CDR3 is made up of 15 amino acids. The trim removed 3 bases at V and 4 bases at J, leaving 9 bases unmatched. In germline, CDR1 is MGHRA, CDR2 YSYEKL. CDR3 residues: CASSHGTVTAYEQYF. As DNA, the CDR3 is TGCGCCAGCAGCCACGGGACAGTTACAGCTTACGAGCAGTACTTC.

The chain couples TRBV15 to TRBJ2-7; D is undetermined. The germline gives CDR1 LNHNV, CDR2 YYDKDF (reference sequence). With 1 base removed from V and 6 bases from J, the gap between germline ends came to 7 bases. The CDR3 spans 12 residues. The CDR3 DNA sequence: TGTGCCACCAGCAGAGGTGTAGGCGAGCAGTACTTC. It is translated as CATSRGVGEQYF.

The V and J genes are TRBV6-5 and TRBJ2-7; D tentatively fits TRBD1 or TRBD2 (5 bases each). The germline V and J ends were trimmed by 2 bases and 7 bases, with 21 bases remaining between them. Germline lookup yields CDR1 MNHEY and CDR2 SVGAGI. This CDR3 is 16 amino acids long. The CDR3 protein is CASSYVNWGGSGEQYF. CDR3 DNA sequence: TGTGCCAGCAGTTACGTCAATTGGGGCGGATCGGGAGAGCAGTACTTC.

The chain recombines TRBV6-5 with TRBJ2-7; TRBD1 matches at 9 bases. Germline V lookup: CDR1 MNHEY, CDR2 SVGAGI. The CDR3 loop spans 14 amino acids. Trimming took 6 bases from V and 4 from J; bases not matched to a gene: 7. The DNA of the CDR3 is TGTGCCAGCAGGGACGGGACAGGGTGGTACGAGCAGTACTTC. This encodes CASRDGTGWYEQYF.

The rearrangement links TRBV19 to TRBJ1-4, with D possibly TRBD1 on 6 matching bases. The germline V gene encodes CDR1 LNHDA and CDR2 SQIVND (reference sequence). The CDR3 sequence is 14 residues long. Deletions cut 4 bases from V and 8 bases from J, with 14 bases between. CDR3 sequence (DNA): TGTGCCAGTAGTACTTCAGGGGTGGTAGAAAAACTGTTTTTT. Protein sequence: CASSTSGVVEKLFF.

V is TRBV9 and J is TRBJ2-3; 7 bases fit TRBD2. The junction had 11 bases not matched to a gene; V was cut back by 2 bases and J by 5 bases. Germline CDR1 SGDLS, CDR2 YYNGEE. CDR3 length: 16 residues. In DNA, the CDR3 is TGTGCCAGCAGCGTGGGAGGAGCGTGGGGGGGAGATACGCAGTATTTT. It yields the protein CASSVGGAWGGDTQYF.

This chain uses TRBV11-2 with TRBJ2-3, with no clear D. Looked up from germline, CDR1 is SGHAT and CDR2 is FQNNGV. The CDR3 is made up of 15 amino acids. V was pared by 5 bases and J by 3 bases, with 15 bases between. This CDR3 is CASSPSPRETDTQYF. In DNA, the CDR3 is TGTGCCAGCAGCCCCAGTCCCAGAGAGACAGATACGCAGTATTTT.

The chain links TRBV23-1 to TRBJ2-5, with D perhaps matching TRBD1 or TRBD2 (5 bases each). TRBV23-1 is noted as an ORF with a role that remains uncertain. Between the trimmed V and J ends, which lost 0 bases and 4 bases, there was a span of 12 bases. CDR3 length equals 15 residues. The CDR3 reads CASSQSRGPGETQYF. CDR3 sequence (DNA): TGCGCCAGCAGTCAATCACGGGGCCCGGGAGAGACCCAGTACTTC.

CDR3 bases: TGTGCCTGGAGTACCACACGGACTAGCGGGAGTTCCGGGGAGCTGTTTTTT. It encodes CAWSTTRTSGSSGELFF. J is TRBJ2-2 and V is TRBV30, with 13 bases identical to TRBD2. V trimming: 2 bases; J trimming: 6 bases; junction bases outside the gene matches: 9. The CDR3 is 17 amino acids. Germline values: CDR1 GTSNPN, CDR2 SVGIG (reference sequence).

This CDR3 is CASSLGTAGSSGYGYTF. The CDR3 coding sequence is TGTGCCAGCAGTTTGGGGACGGCGGGGTCCTCAGGCTATGGCTACACCTTC. The chain recombines TRBV27 with TRBJ1-2, with D maybe TRBD1 (5 bases). Germline values: CDR1 MNHEY, CDR2 SMNVEV (reference sequence). Trimming left V 3 bases short and J 4 bases short, with 21 bases between. CDR3 size: 17 residues.

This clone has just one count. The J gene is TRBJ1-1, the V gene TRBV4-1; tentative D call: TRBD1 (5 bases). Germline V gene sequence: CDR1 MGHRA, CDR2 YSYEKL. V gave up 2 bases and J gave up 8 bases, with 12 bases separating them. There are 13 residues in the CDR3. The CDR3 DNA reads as TGCGCCAGCAGCCAAAATCGGGCAGGGGAAGCTTTCTTT. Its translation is CASSQNRAGEAFF.

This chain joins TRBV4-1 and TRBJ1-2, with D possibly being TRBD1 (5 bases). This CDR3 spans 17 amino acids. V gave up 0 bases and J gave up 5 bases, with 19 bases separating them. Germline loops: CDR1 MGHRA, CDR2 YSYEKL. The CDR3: CASSQESATVRLYGYTF. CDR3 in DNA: TGCGCCAGCAGCCAAGAATCCGCGACAGTGCGTCTATATGGCTACACCTTC.